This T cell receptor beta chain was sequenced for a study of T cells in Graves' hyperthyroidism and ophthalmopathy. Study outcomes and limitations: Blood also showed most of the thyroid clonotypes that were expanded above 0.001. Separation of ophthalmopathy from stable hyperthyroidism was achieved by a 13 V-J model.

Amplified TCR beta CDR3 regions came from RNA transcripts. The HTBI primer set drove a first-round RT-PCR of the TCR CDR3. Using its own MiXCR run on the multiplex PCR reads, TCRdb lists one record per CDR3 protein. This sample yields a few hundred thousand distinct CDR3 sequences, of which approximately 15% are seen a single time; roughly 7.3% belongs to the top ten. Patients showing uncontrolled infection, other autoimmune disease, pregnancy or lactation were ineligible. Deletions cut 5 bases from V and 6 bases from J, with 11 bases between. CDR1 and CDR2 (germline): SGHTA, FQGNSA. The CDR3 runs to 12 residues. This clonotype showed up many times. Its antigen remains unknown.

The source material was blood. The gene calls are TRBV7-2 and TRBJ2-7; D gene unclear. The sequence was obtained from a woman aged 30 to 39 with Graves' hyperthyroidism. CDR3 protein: CASSVSTTEQYF. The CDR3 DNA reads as TGTGCCAGCAGCGTAAGTACTACCGAGCAGTACTTC.